A single sample is the source of the 32 T cell receptor beta chains below, sequenced in a study of blood T cell repertoires in COVID-19. Measured with immunoSEQ multiplex PCR; TCRdb has only the in-frame clones, and not every one. The sample holds about 130,000 clones, roughly four fifths seen once. The source material was peripheral blood. These receptors were collected from a man younger than 40 with COVID-19, enrolled during active disease.

The rearrangement links TRBV5-1 to TRBJ1-2, with D perhaps TRBD1 (5 bases). With 1 base removed from V and 6 bases from J, the gap between germline ends came to 16 bases. Germline V gene data show CDR1 as SGHRS and CDR2 as YFSETQ. The CDR3 runs 15 residues. The CDR3 nucleotides read TGCGCCAGCAGCTTGTTTCAGGGAAGAGAGAATGGCTACACCTTC. Translation: CASSLFQGRENGYTF.

V usage is TRBV27 and J usage is TRBJ2-3; possible D gene TRBD2, 5 bases. The V end was cut by 9 bases, the J end by 11 bases, with 12 bases between. This CDR3 comprises 10 residues. CDR1 is MNHEY, CDR2 SMNVEV, per germline (reference sequence). CDR3 amino acids: CASGAAEQYF. The CDR3 DNA reads as TGTGCCAGTGGAGCGGCAGAGCAGTATTTT.

V and J are TRBV4-1 and TRBJ1-2; D is perhaps TRBD1 (6 bases). Germline lookup yields CDR1 MGHRA and CDR2 YSYEKL. Trimming stripped 0 bases from V and 4 bases from J, with 18 bases between. CDR3 length: 17 amino acids. The CDR3 region is CASSQDQGPGSSYGYTF. CDR3 nucleotides: TGCGCCAGCAGCCAAGATCAGGGGCCCGGGTCCTCCTATGGCTACACCTTC.

This clone came up once. The CDR3 reads CASSLDRGNYGYTF. The CDR3 DNA follows: TGTGCCAGCAGCTTAGATCGGGGGAACTATGGCTACACCTTC. The chain carries TRBV11-2 and TRBJ1-2, with D maybe TRBD1 (5 bases). With 0 bases removed from V and 2 bases from J, the gap between germline ends came to 7 bases. Looked up from germline, CDR1 is SGHAT and CDR2 is FQNNGV. The CDR3 consists of 14 residues.

The V and J genes are TRBV11-2 and TRBJ1-5; the match to TRBD1 covers 7 bases. CDR1 and CDR2 from the germline V gene are SGHAT and FQNNGV. The CDR3 sequence is 18 residues long. J lost 6 bases, V lost 4 bases, and 18 bases had no gene match. CDR3 sequence (DNA): TGTGCCAGCAGCTCAACGATAGGTGCTAGGGGGCACCCTCAGCCCCAGCATTTT. Protein product: CASSSTIGARGHPQPQHF.

V is TRBV24-1 and J is TRBJ1-2; D ambiguous. The V end lost 4 bases, the J end lost 0 bases, and 5 bases lay between the germline ends. Looked up from germline, CDR1 is KGHDR and CDR2 is SFDVKD. The CDR3 totals 13 residues. This CDR3 is CATSEGANYGYTF. As DNA, the CDR3 is TGTGCCACCAGTGAAGGAGCTAACTATGGCTACACCTTC.

V is TRBV19 and J is TRBJ1-5; tentatively, D is TRBD1 (6 bases). The CDR3 runs 14 residues. Trimming removed 8 bases from V and 3 bases from J, with 14 bases in between. Looked up from germline, CDR1 is LNHDA and CDR2 is SQIVND (reference sequence). Here the CDR3 reads CASSLYRDNQPQHF. The DNA of the CDR3 is TGTGCCAGTTCACTTTACAGGGACAATCAGCCCCAGCATTTT.

In its sample, this clone was seen a few times. The chain couples TRBV6-5 to TRBJ2-2; 12 bases are shared with TRBD1. The CDR3 totals 16 residues. Germline lookup yields CDR1 MNHEY and CDR2 SVGAGI. V trimming: 2 bases; J trimming: 7 bases; junction bases outside the gene matches: 5. For the CDR3, the DNA is TGTGCCAGCAGTTACGGGGGACAGGGGGCGCTCGGGGAGCTGTTTTTT. Translating it yields CASSYGGQGALGELFF.

Ten or more counts support this clone. The CDR3 DNA sequence: TGTGCCAGTAGTATTGATGGAGATCAGCCCCAGCATTTT. Residues: CASSIDGDQPQHF. The chain couples TRBV19 to TRBJ1-5; the D is unclear. This CDR3 is built from 13 residues. CDR1 is LNHDA, CDR2 SQIVND, per germline (reference sequence). Trimming stripped 3 bases from V and 5 bases from J, with 8 bases between.

In its sample, this clone was seen a few times. This rearrangement joins TRBV6-4 to TRBJ1-5, with TRBD1 matching 9 bases. This CDR3 has 14 residues. From germline, CDR1 is MRHNA and CDR2 SNTAGT. The trim removed 5 bases at V and 7 bases at J, leaving 6 bases unmatched. CDR3 in amino acids: CASSSTGGWQPQHF. The CDR3 nucleotides are TGTGCCAGCAGTTCTACAGGGGGCTGGCAGCCCCAGCATTTT.

The CDR3 spells CASSVRDRGYEQYF. The CDR3 coding sequence is TGTGCCAGCAGTGTTAGGGACAGGGGGTACGAGCAGTACTTC. The chain has TRBV27 and TRBJ2-7, with 11 bases aligning to TRBD1. The trim removed 5 bases at V and 4 bases at J, leaving 4 bases unmatched. The CDR3 length is 14 residues. Germline V lookup: CDR1 MNHEY, CDR2 SMNVEV (reference sequence).

The chain employs TRBV7-3 and TRBJ1-5; 7 bases align to TRBD1. CDR1 and CDR2 from the germline V gene are SGHTA and FQGTGA. The J segment lost 5 bases and the V segment lost 6 bases, leaving 13 bases of the junction unmatched. This CDR3 spans 16 amino acids. The CDR3 DNA reads as TGTGCCAGCAGACATTCGACAGGGCCAGTAGATCAGCCCCAGCATTTT. It encodes CASRHSTGPVDQPQHF.

This clone was picked up one time. The chain combines TRBV4-3 with TRBJ2-4; 9 positions agree with TRBD2. The germline gives CDR1 LGHNA, CDR2 YSLEER. The J segment lost 6 bases and the V segment lost 0 bases, leaving 6 bases of the junction unmatched. The CDR3 consists of 16 residues. CDR3 protein: CASSQDWRGGGNIQYF. DNA of the CDR3: TGCGCCAGCAGCCAAGATTGGCGGGGGGGCGGAAACATTCAGTACTTC.

The V and J genes are TRBV3-1 (or the pseudogene TRBV3-2) and TRBJ1-2, with D possibly TRBD1 on 5 matching bases. Germline CDR1 is LGHDT and CDR2 is YNNKEL (reference sequence). The CDR3 totals 14 residues. Trimming stripped 0 bases from V and 5 bases from J, with 10 bases between. Here the CDR3 DNA reads TGTGCCAGCAGCCAAGATACTACAGGTTATGGCTACACCTTC. This sequence encodes CASSQDTTGYGYTF.

This clone has a handful of counts. The V and J genes are TRBV6-5 and TRBJ2-7, with 9 bases that match TRBD1. The junction had 10 bases not matched to a gene; V was cut back by 6 bases and J by 4 bases. The CDR3 has 15 residues. CDR1 and CDR2 (germline): MNHEY, SVGAGI. CDR3 region: CASRQLGQGRYEQYF. The CDR3 coding sequence is TGTGCCAGCAGACAACTCGGACAGGGGAGATACGAGCAGTACTTC.

The chain is built from TRBV10-2 and TRBJ1-3; 8 bases are a match to TRBD1. With 4 bases clipped from V and 8 bases from J, the junction kept 7 bases outside the gene matches. CDR3 length equals 14 residues. The V gene's germline CDR1 is WSHSY and CDR2 SAAADI. CDR3 DNA sequence: TGCGCCAGCAGTGGGACAGGGCGATCAGACACCATATATTTT. Its protein is CASSGTGRSDTIYF.

CDR3 sequence (DNA): TGCGCCAGCAGCCAGCGATTAGCGGGGGTGACTTACAATGAGCAGTTCTTC. Encoded protein: CASSQRLAGVTYNEQFF. The rearrangement links TRBV4-1 to TRBJ2-1, with 9 bases lining up with TRBD2. The CDR3 extends over 17 amino acids. Germline V gene lookup returns CDR1 MGHRA and CDR2 YSYEKL. V gave up 3 bases and J gave up 4 bases; unmatched junction bases: 10.

The chain has TRBV21-1 and TRBJ2-5; the tabulated D call, TRBD1, remains unverified against the DNA. TRBV21-1 is a recognized pseudogene. The CDR3 totals 16 residues. CDR3 bases: TGTGCCAGCAGCAACCGGGGACAGGGGTCCCTTTTTCCCCAGTACTTC. It is translated as CASSNRGQGSLFPQYF.

V is TRBV27 and J is TRBJ2-1; D is unclear. From germline, CDR1 is MNHEY and CDR2 SMNVEV (reference sequence). V was pared by 2 bases and J by 4 bases, with 9 bases between. The CDR3 is 14 residues long. Here the CDR3 reads CASSLGQRYNEQFF. As DNA, the CDR3 is TGTGCCAGCAGTTTAGGGCAGAGATACAATGAGCAGTTCTTC.

The rearrangement joins TRBV4-1 to TRBJ1-5; D perhaps matches TRBD1 (5 bases). Germline V lookup: CDR1 MGHRA, CDR2 YSYEKL. The CDR3 extends over 13 amino acids. The germline V and J ends were trimmed by 0 bases and 6 bases, with 6 bases remaining between them. DNA for the CDR3: TGCGCCAGCAGCCAAGATGACAGTCAGCCCCAGCATTTT. Translated, it gives CASSQDDSQPQHF.

V is TRBV9 and J is TRBJ2-1; 10 bases align to TRBD1. Germline V gene data show CDR1 as SGDLS and CDR2 as YYNGEE. The CDR3 spans 15 residues. Trimming took 0 bases from V and 3 from J; bases not matched to a gene: 0. The CDR3 loop is CASSVGTGGYNEQFF. The CDR3 DNA reads TGTGCCAGCAGCGTAGGGACAGGGGGCTACAATGAGCAGTTCTTC.

The chain couples TRBV28 to TRBJ1-6; D unclear. Germline assignment: CDR1 MDHEN and CDR2 SYDVKM. The CDR3 loop spans 14 amino acids. V lost 7 bases and J 7 bases, leaving 14 bases between the germline ends. The CDR3, as DNA: TGTGCCAGCACCTCCGTACCGCAGAATTCACCCCTCCACTTT. Translated: CASTSVPQNSPLHF.

V usage is TRBV6-5 and J usage is TRBJ1-5, with TRBD1 matching 9 bases. The germline gives CDR1 MNHEY, CDR2 SVGAGI. The CDR3 is 14 residues long. V was clipped by 6 bases and J by 3 bases; unmatched bases: 3. The DNA for the CDR3 is TGTGCCAGCAGCGGGACAGGGTACAATCAGCCCCAGCATTTT. It yields the protein CASSGTGYNQPQHF.

V and J are TRBV7-6 and TRBJ1-4, with a weak D call TRBD1 (6 bases). CDR3 length equals 16 residues. The germline V gene has CDR1 SGHVS and CDR2 FNYEAQ. V lost 5 bases and J 2 bases, leaving 15 bases between the germline ends. The DNA of the CDR3 is TGTGCCAGCAGCAAACACAGGGAAGTGACTAATGAAAAACTGTTTTTT. This sequence encodes CASSKHREVTNEKLFF.

This chain joins TRBV27 and TRBJ2-3; D is unclear. V dropped 6 bases and J dropped 0 bases, with 10 bases sitting between them. Per the germline V gene, CDR1 is MNHEY and CDR2 is SMNVEV (reference sequence). This CDR3 is built from 14 residues. The CDR3 spells CASRTPPSTDTQYF. In DNA, the CDR3 is TGTGCCAGCAGAACTCCTCCTAGCACAGATACGCAGTATTTT.

This clone was seen only once. This sequence may be a read error, since a much larger clone differs from it by one base. The chain recombines TRBV6-6 with TRBJ1-2; perhaps TRBD1 as D (5 bases). The CDR3 sequence is 13 residues long. The V end lost 4 bases, the J end lost 3 bases, and 9 bases lay between the germline ends. Per germline, CDR1 MNHNY and CDR2 SVGAGI (reference sequence). The CDR3 loop reads CASSLGEDYGYTF. CDR3 sequence (DNA): TGTGCCAGCAGTTTAGGGGAAGACTATGGCTACACCTTC.

The rearrangement links TRBV24-1 to TRBJ2-3; D unresolved. This CDR3 comprises 14 residues. V lost 4 bases and J 0 bases, leaving 7 bases between the germline ends. Germline CDR1 and CDR2: KGHDR and SFDVKD. The CDR3 sequence is CATSDFQSTDTQYF. The CDR3 region has the DNA TGTGCCACCAGTGACTTTCAGAGCACAGATACGCAGTATTTT.

This chain joins TRBV5-1 and TRBJ1-2, with 8 positions matching TRBD1. This CDR3 contains 14 residues. Unmatched junction bases numbered 7, after V lost 5 bases and J lost 4 bases. Germline V gene data show CDR1 as SGHRS and CDR2 as YFSETQ. Written as DNA, the CDR3 is TGCGCCAGCAGTAATGGACAGGGCGGCTATGGCTACACCTTC. Its translation: CASSNGQGGYGYTF.

The chain couples TRBV9 to TRBJ2-5; TRBD2 matches 10 bases. Germline CDR1 and CDR2: SGDLS and YYNGEE. The CDR3 is 18 residues long. Losses at the gene ends were 0 bases for V and 2 bases for J; bases not matched to a gene: 10. CDR3 region: CASSVAGLASGGQETQYF. DNA for the CDR3: TGTGCCAGCAGCGTAGCGGGGCTGGCTAGCGGGGGTCAAGAGACCCAGTACTTC.

This clone has more than one count but fewer than ten. The V call is TRBV30, the J call TRBJ1-4; 8 positions match TRBD1. The CDR3 totals 14 residues. The J segment lost 5 bases and the V segment lost 2 bases, leaving 4 bases of the junction unmatched. Germline CDR1 is GTSNPN and CDR2 is SVGIG (reference sequence). The chain's CDR3 is CAWSPWTGNEKLFF. CDR3 bases: TGTGCCTGGAGTCCCTGGACAGGGAATGAAAAACTGTTTTTT.

CDR3 DNA sequence: TGTGCCAGCAGTTACTCCCGGGACAGGGGGCTTCTTCAAGGCTACACCTTC. The encoded protein is CASSYSRDRGLLQGYTF. The rearrangement links TRBV6-2 or TRBV6-3 to TRBJ1-2; 12 bases agree with TRBD1. With 0 bases clipped from V and 8 bases from J, the junction kept 10 bases outside the gene matches. This CDR3 is 17 amino acids long. Looked up from germline, CDR1 is MNHEY and CDR2 is SVGEGT.

The genes are TRBV12-3 or TRBV12-4 and TRBJ1-1, with 7 bases aligning to TRBD1. The CDR3 has 13 residues. Trimming at V came to 6 bases and at J to 5 bases, leaving 6 bases not matched to a gene. CDR3 sequence (DNA): TGTGCCAGCAGACCTAGACAGGGAACTGAAGCTTTCTTT. Its translation: CASRPRQGTEAFF.